This record concerns one T cell receptor beta chain sequence. This entry belongs to a study of PD-1 blockade in classical Hodgkin lymphoma. CDR3 length: 15 amino acids. V was cut by 4 bases and J by 2 bases, with 14 bases left in between. CDR1 and CDR2 from the germline V gene are MNHEY and SMNVEV (reference sequence). Every patient experienced relapse after autologous stem cell transplantation, and brentuximab vedotin exposure varied. The study purified CD4+ T cells from thawed PBMCs using magnetic negative selection. Repertoires were generated with immunoSEQ multiplex PCR, while TCRdb's copy carries only in-frame clones and drops some. The sample comprises about 24,000 clones, roughly 84% of which are singletons, and over 1.5% rests with the top ten.

The specimen comprised CD4+ T cells from blood, sampled at baseline. The gene calls are TRBV27 and TRBJ1-1, with a possible D match to TRBD1 (6 bases). The receptor's source is a human donor with classical Hodgkin lymphoma. CDR3 DNA: TGTGCCAGCAGTTCACAGGGCTGGGGAAACACTGAAGCTTTCTTT. Encoded protein: CASSSQGWGNTEAFF.